These 32 T cell receptor beta chains originate from one sample sequenced in a study of control samples from healthy donors and cancer patients. The data were produced by immunoSEQ multiplex PCR, yet TCRdb's version contains in-frame clones alone and is incomplete. This sample has 150,000 or so clones, with roughly 88% found just once. The sample comprised blood. Source of these receptors: a man between 18 and 29 years old in good health.

For the CDR3, the DNA is TGTGCCAGCAGAAAAGGGGGCTCTGGGGCCAACGTCCTGACTTTC. Translation gives CASRKGGSGANVLTF. This sequence joins TRBV6-5 and TRBJ2-6, with D possibly TRBD1 on 6 matching bases. Germline V gene data show CDR1 as MNHEY and CDR2 as SVGAGI. There are 15 residues in the CDR3. The ends were cut back, 6 bases at V and 0 bases at J, with 9 bases in the middle.

The CDR3 DNA follows: TGTGCCAGCTCTATAGGGGGGACGGCCCTCGAGCAGTACTTC. Translating gives CASSIGGTALEQYF. The chain recombines TRBV18 with TRBJ2-7; D could derive from TRBD1 or TRBD2 (6 bases each). CDR3 length: 14 residues. Germline values: CDR1 KGHSH, CDR2 LQKENI. V dropped 6 bases and J dropped 6 bases, with 18 bases sitting between them.

The chain carries TRBV29-1 and TRBJ2-3; no clear D gene. This CDR3 is built from 13 residues. CDR1 and CDR2 from the germline V gene are SQVTM and ANQGSEA. V dropped 3 bases and J dropped 2 bases, with 9 bases sitting between them. CDR3: CSVDDFITDTQYF. CDR3 coding DNA: TGCAGCGTTGATGACTTTATCACAGATACGCAGTATTTT.

The chain links TRBV19 to TRBJ2-4; 10 bases line up with TRBD1. Unmatched junction bases numbered 3, after V lost 5 bases and J lost 5 bases. Germline CDR1 reads LNHDA; CDR2 reads SQIVND (reference sequence). The CDR3 length is 14 residues. CDR3 in amino acids: CASSPGTGENIQYF. The CDR3 bases are TGTGCCAGTAGTCCAGGGACAGGGGAAAACATTCAGTACTTC.

The chain carries TRBV7-6 and TRBJ1-5; weak D call: TRBD1 (5 bases). The CDR3 loop spans 16 amino acids. Trimming took off 6 bases at V and 3 bases at J, with 18 bases between the two ends. Germline V gives CDR1 SGHVS, CDR2 FNYEAQ. CDR3 in amino acids: CASSLDPGQTNQPQHF. The CDR3 nucleotides read TGTGCCAGCAGTCTAGACCCGGGGCAAACCAATCAGCCCCAGCATTTT. The complete variable domain, with remaining parts taken from reference TRBV7-6 and TRBJ1-5, reads GAGVSQSPRYKVTKRGQDVALRCDPISGHVSLYWYRQALGQGPEFLTYFNYEAQQDKSGLPNDRFSAERPEGSISTLTIQRTEQRDSAMYRCASSLDPGQTNQPQHFGDGTRLSIL.

The chain links TRBV6-5 to TRBJ1-5, with no clear D. The germline V gene encodes CDR1 MNHEY and CDR2 SVGAGI. Trimming pared 7 bases from V and 0 bases from J, leaving 4 bases between. The CDR3 covers 12 residues. The CDR3 DNA is TGTGCCAGCACCCATAGCAATCAGCCCCAGCATTTT. Translation gives CASTHSNQPQHF.

This chain connects TRBV28 to TRBJ1-5; D is uncertain. Germline-derived CDR1 and CDR2 are MDHEN and SYDVKM. Trimming pared 3 bases from V and 6 bases from J, leaving 12 bases between. The CDR3 totals 14 residues. The CDR3 here is CASSFHRPGQPQHF. The CDR3 region has the DNA TGTGCCAGCAGTTTTCACAGACCCGGTCAGCCCCAGCATTTT.

V gene TRBV2 combines with J gene TRBJ2-5; unclear D gene. The CDR3 totals 13 residues. Per germline, CDR1 SNHLY and CDR2 FYNNEI. Trimming removed 8 bases at V and 1 base at J, with 11 bases between. DNA for the CDR3: TGTGCCAGCGAGGACGGTCTCCAAGAGACCCAGTACTTC. Its protein product is CASEDGLQETQYF.

This rearrangement joins TRBV7-9 to TRBJ2-7; possible D gene TRBD1, 6 bases. This CDR3 region has 16 residues. Germline V CDR1 and CDR2: SEHNR, FQNEAQ (reference sequence). The V and J ends lost 5 bases and 0 bases respectively, with 17 bases between them. The CDR3 protein is CASSPSGQFPSYEQYF. The CDR3 DNA reads TGTGCCAGCAGCCCCAGTGGACAGTTTCCCTCCTACGAGCAGTACTTC.

This rearrangement joins TRBV5-1 to TRBJ2-5, with 10 bases fitting TRBD2. J was trimmed by 1 base and V by 0 bases; bases with no gene match: 3. This CDR3 is built from 16 residues. Germline assignment: CDR1 SGHRS and CDR2 YFSETQ. The CDR3 DNA is TGCGCCAGCAGCTTGGAAGCGGGGGGGTCCCAAGAGACCCAGTACTTC. Amino acids: CASSLEAGGSQETQYF.

The rearrangement links TRBV27 to TRBJ2-5; 13 nucleotides align to TRBD2. Germline loops: CDR1 MNHEY, CDR2 SMNVEV (reference sequence). The V and J ends lost 5 bases and 5 bases, in that order; junction bases with no gene match: 8. The CDR3 covers 16 residues. CDR3 sequence (DNA): TGTGCCAGCAGTCCAAGACTAGCGGGGGGAGGGGAGACCCAGTACTTC. Its protein is CASSPRLAGGGETQYF.

The chain employs TRBV19 and TRBJ2-7, with 7 bases aligning to TRBD1. The CDR3 is 14 residues long. Germline assignment: CDR1 LNHDA and CDR2 SQIVND (reference sequence). V shed 7 bases, J shed 2 bases, and the junction held 8 bases outside the gene matches. CDR3 sequence reads: CASTPGTDTYEQYF. CDR3 DNA sequence: TGTGCCAGTACCCCCGGGACAGACACCTACGAGCAGTACTTC. Together with reference TRBV19 and TRBJ2-7, the CDR3 gives the full variable domain: DGGITQSPKYLFRKEGQNVTLSCEQNLNHDAMYWYRQDPGQGLRLIYYSQIVNDFQKGDIAEGYSVSREKKESFPLTVTSAQKNPTAFYLCASTPGTDTYEQYFGPGTRLTVT.

The chain combines TRBV9 with TRBJ1-6, with a tentative D call TRBD1 (5 bases). With 0 bases removed from V and 5 bases from J, the gap between germline ends came to 9 bases. The CDR3 sequence is 15 residues long. Germline CDR1 is SGDLS and CDR2 is YYNGEE. For the CDR3, the DNA is TGTGCCAGCAGCGTAGAAGGGGCTGATAATTCACCCCTCCACTTT. It codes for CASSVEGADNSPLHF.

The chain uses TRBV28 and TRBJ2-7; 11 nucleotides align to TRBD1. The trim removed 4 bases at V and 3 bases at J, leaving 8 bases unmatched. CDR1 MDHEN and CDR2 SYDVKM come from the germline V gene. The CDR3 runs to 16 residues. CDR3 DNA: TGTGCCAGCAGTTCCCCTGGGGGGACAGGGGGCTACGAGCAGTACTTC. Encoded protein: CASSSPGGTGGYEQYF. Based on the CDR3 plus reference TRBV28 and TRBJ2-7, the full variable domain is DVKVTQSSRYLVKRTGEKVFLECVQDMDHENMFWYRQDPGLGLRLIYFSYDVKMKEKGDIPEGYSVSREKKERFSLILESASTNQTSMYLCASSSPGGTGGYEQYFGPGTRLTVT.

This rearrangement joins TRBV3-1 (or the pseudogene TRBV3-2) to TRBJ2-7; no firm D call. The CDR3 covers 13 residues. Trimming took off 0 bases at V and 6 bases at J, with 9 bases between the two ends. Germline loops: CDR1 LGHDT, CDR2 YNNKEL (reference sequence). Written as DNA, the CDR3 is TGTGCCAGCAGCCAAGATCCAGCCCCCGAGCAGTACTTC. Its translation: CASSQDPAPEQYF.

The gene calls are TRBV30 and TRBJ1-1; D is unclear. Trimming took 5 bases from V and 1 from J, leaving 11 bases between them. This CDR3 is 13 amino acids long. CDR1 GTSNPN and CDR2 SVGIG come from the germline V gene (reference sequence). The CDR3 sequence is CAWGGRQNTEAFF. The CDR3 DNA follows: TGTGCCTGGGGAGGCAGACAGAACACTGAAGCTTTCTTT.

The rearrangement uses TRBV20-1 and TRBJ2-7; D gene uncertain. Germline V gene sequence: CDR1 DFQATT, CDR2 SNEGSKA (reference sequence). V lost 3 bases to trimming and J lost 0 bases, with 9 bases between them. This CDR3 contains 13 residues. The CDR3 region is CSASSKVSYEQYF. The DNA of the CDR3 is TGCAGTGCTAGTTCCAAGGTCTCCTACGAGCAGTACTTC.

In its sample, this clone was seen a few times. V usage is TRBV19 and J usage is TRBJ1-4, with D unclear. There are 12 residues in the CDR3. Between the trimmed V and J ends, which lost 6 bases and 14 bases, there was a span of 16 bases. Per germline, CDR1 LNHDA and CDR2 SQIVND (reference sequence). The CDR3 region is CASSRLAGGLFF. CDR3 DNA: TGTGCCAGTAGCCGTTTAGCGGGAGGGCTGTTTTTT.

The gene calls are TRBV6-8 and TRBJ1-4, with D uncertain. V shed 4 bases and J shed 7 bases, with 10 bases lying between them. Germline values: CDR1 MNHGY, CDR2 SAAAGT. This CDR3 comprises 13 residues. The CDR3 region is CASSFKAGEKLFF. CDR3 DNA sequence: TGTGCCAGCAGTTTCAAAGCCGGTGAAAAACTGTTTTTT.

The rearrangement uses TRBV6-5 and TRBJ1-1, with D hard to call. The CDR3 is 11 residues long. Trimming removed 7 bases from V and 1 base from J, with 4 bases in between. Germline V gene data show CDR1 as MNHEY and CDR2 as SVGAGI. As DNA, the CDR3 is TGTGCCAGCAAAGAGAACACTGAAGCTTTCTTT. Its translation is CASKENTEAFF.

For the CDR3, the DNA is TGCAGCGTTGAGGGACTAGCGGGGTCCTACGAGCAGTACTTC. Amino acid sequence: CSVEGLAGSYEQYF. The chain links TRBV29-1 to TRBJ2-7, with TRBD2 identical over 13 bases. The trim removed 3 bases at V and 1 base at J, leaving 0 bases unmatched. The germline V gene has CDR1 SQVTM and CDR2 ANQGSEA. This CDR3 region has 14 residues.

The sample holds one count of this clone. The identical CDR3 is also encoded by other nucleotide sequences in the sample. The chain combines TRBV5-1 with TRBJ2-7; 10 bases match TRBD2. CDR1 is SGHRS, CDR2 YFSETQ, per germline. Trimming took 0 bases from V and 0 from J; bases not matched to a gene: 0. This CDR3 comprises 15 residues. For the CDR3, the DNA is TGCGCCAGCAGCTTGGGACTAGCGGGCTCCTACGAGCAGTACTTC. It codes for CASSLGLAGSYEQYF.

The chain recombines TRBV19 with TRBJ2-7; D could derive from TRBD1 or TRBD2 (5 bases each). The CDR3 sequence is 14 residues long. V was cut by 5 bases and J by 2 bases, with 13 bases left in between. Germline-derived CDR1 and CDR2 are LNHDA and SQIVND (reference sequence). The CDR3 sequence is CASSGRDAAYEQYF. CDR3 nucleotides: TGTGCCAGTAGTGGCCGGGACGCAGCCTACGAGCAGTACTTC.

The genes are TRBV3-1 (or the pseudogene TRBV3-2) and TRBJ2-3, with D perhaps TRBD1 or TRBD2 (5 bases each). The CDR3 loop spans 16 amino acids. V was pared by 1 base and J by 3 bases, with 14 bases between. Looked up from germline, CDR1 is LGHDT and CDR2 is YNNKEL (reference sequence). The CDR3: CASSQVMRGGTDTQYF. As DNA, the CDR3 is TGTGCCAGCAGCCAAGTAATGAGGGGTGGAACAGATACGCAGTATTTT.

This chain joins TRBV5-1 and TRBJ2-2, with 7 bases that match TRBD2. Per the germline V gene, CDR1 is SGHRS and CDR2 is YFSETQ. The CDR3 consists of 14 residues. V lost 2 bases, J lost 5 bases, and 3 bases stayed unmatched. The chain's CDR3 is CASSLAGQTGELFF. The CDR3 DNA is TGCGCCAGCAGCTTAGCGGGGCAGACCGGGGAGCTGTTTTTT.

V is TRBV10-3 and J is TRBJ2-3; weak D call: TRBD2 (5 bases). Germline V CDR1 and CDR2: ENHRY, SYGVKD. The CDR3 covers 12 residues. Trimming pared 4 bases from V and 5 bases from J, leaving 7 bases between. Here the CDR3 DNA reads TGTGCCATCAGTGTGAGCGGAGATACGCAGTATTTT. Protein sequence: CAISVSGDTQYF.

The chain joins TRBV30 to TRBJ1-4, with D possibly being TRBD1 (6 bases). Trimming removed 2 bases from V and 8 bases from J, with 12 bases in between. The germline V gene encodes CDR1 GTSNPN and CDR2 SVGIG (reference sequence). This CDR3 is 13 amino acids long. Here the CDR3 reads CAWSQGFREKLFF. CDR3 nucleotides: TGTGCCTGGAGTCAGGGGTTTCGCGAAAAACTGTTTTTT.

About this clone: A read error may explain this, as a much larger clone is one base away. This chain joins TRBV5-4 and TRBJ1-1; D may be TRBD1 (6 bases). Germline V gene lookup returns CDR1 SGHNT and CDR2 YYREEE (reference sequence). The length of the CDR3 is 13 residues. V lost 4 bases and J lost 1, with 8 bases in between. The CDR3: CASSPQGNTEAFF. The CDR3 DNA reads TGTGCCAGCAGCCCACAGGGGAACACTGAAGCTTTCTTT.

The rearrangement uses TRBV9 and TRBJ2-7; D remains ambiguous. CDR1 is SGDLS, CDR2 YYNGEE, per germline. The CDR3 runs to 15 residues. Trimming removed 4 bases from V and 2 bases from J, with 16 bases in between. In nucleotides, the CDR3 is TGTGCCAGCAGCCCCCGGACCCACTCGGCCTACGAGCAGTACTTC. Amino acid sequence: CASSPRTHSAYEQYF. The entire variable domain, with the rest obtained from reference TRBV9 and TRBJ2-7, is as follows: DSGVTQTPKHLITATGQRVTLRCSPRSGDLSVYWYQQSLDQGLQFLIQYYNGEERAKGNILERFSAQQFPDLHSELNLSSLELGDSALYFCASSPRTHSAYEQYFGPGTRLTVT.

Details on this clone: Mismatch with germline at one junction end may stem from a read error. Other DNA sequences in the same sample also yield this CDR3. The rearrangement uses TRBV7-2 and TRBJ2-5, with 12 bases that match TRBD2. The CDR3 covers 14 residues. The germline gives CDR1 SGHTA, CDR2 FQGNSA. The CDR3, as DNA: TGTGCCAGCAGCCTAGCGGGGGGGCAGGAGACCCAGTACTTC. This sequence encodes CASSLAGGQETQYF.

V and J are TRBV6-5 and TRBJ2-1, with 8 bases aligning to TRBD1. After removal of 6 bases from V and 0 bases from J, the junction contained 4 bases not matched to a gene. CDR3 length: 15 amino acids. Germline loops: CDR1 MNHEY, CDR2 SVGAGI. The CDR3 is CASSRDRGSYNEQFF. CDR3 DNA sequence: TGTGCCAGCAGCCGCGACAGGGGCTCCTACAATGAGCAGTTCTTC.

This chain links TRBV4-1 with TRBJ2-1; no firm D call. Germline values: CDR1 MGHRA, CDR2 YSYEKL. This CDR3 contains 15 residues. V lost 1 base to trimming and J lost 0 bases, with 7 bases between them. CDR3 nucleotides: TGCGCCAGCAGCCAAGTTAGTAGCTCCTACAATGAGCAGTTCTTC. Its translation: CASSQVSSSYNEQFF.